These 14 T cell receptor beta chains came from one sample sequenced in a study of T cell clonotyping in hematopoietic cell transplantation. Assay used: immunoSEQ multiplex PCR; TCRdb lists only in-frame clones, some missing. The table lists 15,000 to 25,000 clones, roughly three quarters of them singletons. The sample consisted of peripheral blood mononuclear cells. These receptors all come from a man in his fifties or sixties in good health. Some clones in this sample may be carry-over from other donors' samples.

The genes are TRBV5-1 and TRBJ2-7; D could derive from TRBD1 or TRBD2 (5 bases each). The CDR3 sequence is 13 residues long. CDR1 is SGHRS and CDR2 is YFSETQ in the germline V gene. Trimming pared 4 bases from V and 6 bases from J, leaving 14 bases between. CDR3 amino acids: CASSAERGSEQYF. The CDR3 DNA is TGCGCCAGCAGCGCGGAGAGGGGCAGCGAGCAGTACTTC.

V gene TRBV28 combines with J gene TRBJ1-1, with a possible D match to TRBD1 (6 bases). With 5 bases removed from V and 7 bases from J, the gap between germline ends came to 17 bases. The V gene's germline CDR1 is MDHEN and CDR2 SYDVKM. This CDR3 has 14 amino acids. The CDR3 nucleotides are TGTGCCAGCAGTCTTCTCCGGACAGCGAGTGAAGCTTTCTTT. Translated, it gives CASSLLRTASEAFF.

The chain recombines TRBV19 with TRBJ2-7; TRBD2 is a possible D gene (6 bases). The germline gives CDR1 LNHDA, CDR2 SQIVND (reference sequence). The V and J ends lost 5 bases and 7 bases respectively, with 18 bases between them. The CDR3 loop spans 14 amino acids. For the CDR3, the DNA is TGTGCCAGTAGTCCCCCCGGGGACTCGGGTGAGCAGTACTTC. The encoded protein is CASSPPGDSGEQYF.

The rearrangement joins TRBV5-1 to TRBJ1-2, with D maybe TRBD1 (5 bases). CDR1 is SGHRS and CDR2 is YFSETQ in the germline V gene. The V gene lost 2 bases and the J gene lost 8 bases, with 22 bases spanning the gap. CDR3 size: 16 residues. Written as DNA, the CDR3 is TGCGCCAGCAGCTTTGGGTCCCGGGCGTTAGGGGCGGGCTACACCTTC. Translated, it gives CASSFGSRALGAGYTF.

The V gene is TRBV5-1, the J gene TRBJ2-1, with 8 positions matching TRBD2. The CDR3 is 16 amino acids. Germline-derived CDR1 and CDR2 are SGHRS and YFSETQ. V lost 4 bases to trimming and J lost 0 bases; unmatched junction nucleotides: 6. The DNA of the CDR3 is TGCGCCAGCAGCGAGACCGGGACTAGCTCCTACAATGAGCAGTTCTTC. Amino acids: CASSETGTSSYNEQFF.

This rearrangement joins TRBV27 to TRBJ2-3; a weak D match, TRBD1 (6 bases). V was clipped by 6 bases and J by 4 bases, with 17 bases between them. This CDR3 has 15 amino acids. Germline values: CDR1 MNHEY, CDR2 SMNVEV (reference sequence). The CDR3: CASSPGTYPADTQYF. The CDR3 DNA reads TGTGCCAGCAGCCCCGGGACATACCCCGCAGATACGCAGTATTTT.

The rearrangement links TRBV10-3 to TRBJ1-2; no clear D gene. V was pared by 0 bases and J by 5 bases, with 10 bases between. Germline assignment: CDR1 ENHRY and CDR2 SYGVKD. The CDR3 is 14 residues long. The CDR3 sequence: CAISESGELYGYTF. The CDR3 DNA reads TGTGCCATCAGTGAGTCTGGCGAACTATATGGCTACACCTTC.

The chain carries TRBV5-5 and TRBJ1-2; the match to TRBD1 covers 9 bases. The CDR3 contains 14 residues. V lost 4 bases, J lost 6 bases, and 7 bases stayed unmatched. Looked up from germline, CDR1 is SGHKS and CDR2 is YYEKEE (reference sequence). The CDR3 DNA sequence: TGTGCCAGCAGCCGGACAGGGGCTGTCCATGGCTACACCTTC. Protein product: CASSRTGAVHGYTF.

This clone counts as medium-sized. This chain connects TRBV6-1 to TRBJ2-2; TRBD2 matches 10 bases. Losses at the gene ends were 3 bases for V and 4 bases for J; bases not matched to a gene: 5. The CDR3 runs to 16 residues. Germline CDR1 reads MNHNS; CDR2 reads SASEGT. This CDR3 reads CASSEVAGGSTGELFF. CDR3 DNA: TGTGCCAGCAGTGAGGTAGCGGGGGGCTCCACCGGGGAGCTGTTTTTT.

This sequence joins TRBV18 and TRBJ2-7; possible D gene TRBD1, 7 bases. Looked up from germline, CDR1 is KGHSH and CDR2 is LQKENI. Trimming pared 3 bases from V and 8 bases from J, leaving 17 bases between. The CDR3 is made up of 14 amino acids. CDR3 residues: CASSPGRDSSQQYF. The CDR3 DNA follows: TGTGCCAGCTCACCTGGGCGGGACAGCTCGCAGCAGTACTTC.

V usage is TRBV5-4 and J usage is TRBJ1-2; no clear D gene. The CDR3 length is 13 residues. The germline V gene has CDR1 SGHNT and CDR2 YYREEE (reference sequence). Trimming removed 1 base from V and 3 bases from J, with 7 bases in between. The CDR3 protein is CASSLSLDYGYTF. The DNA of the CDR3 is TGTGCCAGCAGCTTGTCCTTGGACTATGGCTACACCTTC.

The chain couples TRBV6-5 to TRBJ2-1; D may be TRBD2 (5 bases). The CDR3 sequence is 13 residues long. Trimming shortened V by 4 bases and J by 6 bases, and 10 bases separated the two germline ends. Germline V gives CDR1 MNHEY, CDR2 SVGAGI. The CDR3 here is CASSFRTSNEQFF. Here the CDR3 DNA reads TGTGCCAGCAGTTTCCGGACTTCCAATGAGCAGTTCTTC.

This chain connects TRBV28 to TRBJ2-3; D remains unclear. There are 12 residues in the CDR3. V shed 6 bases and J shed 6 bases, with 10 bases lying between them. In germline, CDR1 is MDHEN, CDR2 SYDVKM. This CDR3 reads CASSLYSDTQYF. The CDR3 DNA is TGTGCCAGCAGCCTGTATTCGGATACGCAGTATTTT.

J is TRBJ1-2 and V is TRBV7-2; D not certain. The V gene lost 1 base and the J gene lost 4 bases, with 10 bases spanning the gap. There are 14 residues in the CDR3. Germline lookup yields CDR1 SGHTA and CDR2 FQGNSA. CDR3 protein: CASSLEGILYGYTF. CDR3 nucleotide sequence: TGTGCCAGCAGCTTAGAAGGCATCCTCTATGGCTACACCTTC.